This TCR beta chain was sequenced during a study of control samples from healthy donors and cancer patients. The table came from immunoSEQ multiplex PCR; TCRdb's copy has only in-frame clones and leaves some out. The repertoire holds some 120,000 clones, with less than 95% as singletons. This CDR3 contains 16 residues. V shed 1 base and J 5 bases; nucleotides not matched to a gene: 9. CDR1 is LNHDA, CDR2 SQIVND, per germline (reference sequence). Sample: blood. The rearrangement links TRBV19 to TRBJ2-5; 8 nucleotides align to TRBD1. This receptor was identified in a man younger than 30 in good health. CDR3: CASSIVGQGAGETQYF. The DNA of the CDR3 is TGTGCCAGTAGTATAGTAGGGCAGGGGGCAGGGGAGACCCAGTACTTC.